This T cell receptor (beta chain) came from a study of T-cell reconstitution after alpha-beta-depleted transplantation in children. Unique molecular identifiers were incorporated into the prepared TCRbeta library. TCRdb itself ran the PCR reads through MiXCR, one entry per CDR3 protein. Altogether roughly 500,000 distinct CDR3 sequences are present, about 16% being singletons, with the ten largest covering less than 4%. Germline V gives CDR1 SGHRS, CDR2 YFSETQ. The V gene end was trimmed by 0 bases and the J gene end by 9 bases; junction bases not matched to a gene: 7. The CDR3 contains 15 residues. The receptor comes from a human donor who donated a stem cell graft to a child with acute lymphoblastic leukemia. This material consisted of PBMCs from the stem cell graft donor, taken from the stem cell graft. The chain couples TRBV5-1 to TRBJ2-3, with 10 bases fitting TRBD2. This CDR3 is CASSLGPSGRDTQYF. The CDR3 DNA sequence: TGCGCCAGCAGCTTGGGACCCAGCGGGAGGGACACGCAGTATTTT.